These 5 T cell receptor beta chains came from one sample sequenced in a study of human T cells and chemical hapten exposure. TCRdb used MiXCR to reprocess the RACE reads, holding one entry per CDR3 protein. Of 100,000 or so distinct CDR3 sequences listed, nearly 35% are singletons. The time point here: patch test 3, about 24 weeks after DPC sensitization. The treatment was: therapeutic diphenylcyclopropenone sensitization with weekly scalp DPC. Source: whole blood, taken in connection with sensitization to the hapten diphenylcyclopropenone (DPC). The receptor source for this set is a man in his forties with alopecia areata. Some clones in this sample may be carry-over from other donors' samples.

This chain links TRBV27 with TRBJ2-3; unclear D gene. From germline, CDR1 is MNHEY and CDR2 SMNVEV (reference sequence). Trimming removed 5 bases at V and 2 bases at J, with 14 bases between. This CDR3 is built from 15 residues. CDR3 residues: CASSLETYPTDTQYF. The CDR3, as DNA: TGTGCCAGCAGTCTGGAGACTTACCCCACAGATACGCAGTATTTT.

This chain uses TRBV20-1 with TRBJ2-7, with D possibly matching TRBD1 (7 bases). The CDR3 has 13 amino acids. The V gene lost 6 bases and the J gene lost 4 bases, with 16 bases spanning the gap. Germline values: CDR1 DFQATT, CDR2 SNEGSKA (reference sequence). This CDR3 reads CSARGETVYEQYF. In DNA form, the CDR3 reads TGCAGTGCCAGGGGGGAGACCGTTTACGAGCAGTACTTC.

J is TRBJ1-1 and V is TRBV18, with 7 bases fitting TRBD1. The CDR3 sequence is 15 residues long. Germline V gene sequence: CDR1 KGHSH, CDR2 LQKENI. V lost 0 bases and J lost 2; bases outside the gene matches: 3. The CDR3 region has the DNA TGTGCCAGCTCACCACCGGGACAGACTAACACTGAAGCTTTCTTT. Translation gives CASSPPGQTNTEAFF.

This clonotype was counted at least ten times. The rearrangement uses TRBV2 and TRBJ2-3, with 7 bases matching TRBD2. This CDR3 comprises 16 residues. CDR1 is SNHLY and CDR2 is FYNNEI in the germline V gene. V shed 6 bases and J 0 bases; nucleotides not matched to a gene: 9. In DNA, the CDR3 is TGTGCCAGCAGGGGAGGGCCGGATGGTAGCACAGATACGCAGTATTTT. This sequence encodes CASRGGPDGSTDTQYF. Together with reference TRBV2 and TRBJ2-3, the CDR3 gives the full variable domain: EPEVTQTPSHQVTQMGQEVILRCVPISNHLYFYWYRQILGQKVEFLVSFYNNEISEKSEIFDDQFSVERPDGSNFTLKIRSTKLEDSAMYFCASRGGPDGSTDTQYFGPGTRLTVL.

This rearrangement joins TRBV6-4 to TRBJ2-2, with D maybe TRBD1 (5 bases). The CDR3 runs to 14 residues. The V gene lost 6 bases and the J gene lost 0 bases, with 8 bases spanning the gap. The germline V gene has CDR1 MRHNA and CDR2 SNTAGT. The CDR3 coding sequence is TGTGCCAGCAGACAGGTTCCGAACACCGGGGAGCTGTTTTTT. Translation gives CASRQVPNTGELFF.